Following are 24 T cell receptor beta chains from one sample sequenced in a study of OX40 agonist ivuxolimab in advanced cancers. Data came from immunoSEQ multiplex PCR; TCRdb stores just in-frame clones and leaves some out. The sample gives 50,000 to 75,000 clones, 80% to 90% of which show up once; 0.37% is in the top ten. Sequences were derived from CD4+ or CD8+ T cells sorted from blood, sampled in a trial of the OX40 agonist ivuxolimab. The receptors shown here come from an adult with an advanced solid tumor such as melanoma, head and neck, liver or kidney cancer.

The CDR3, as DNA: TGTGCCAGCACCCCGGCGAGGGGCCTCCTCCTTAACTATGGCTACACCTTC. It translates to CASTPARGLLLNYGYTF. The rearrangement joins TRBV28 to TRBJ1-2, with D possibly being TRBD1 (5 bases). This CDR3 spans 17 amino acids. The V and J ends lost 7 bases and 1 base respectively, with 22 bases between them. The V gene's germline CDR1 is MDHEN and CDR2 SYDVKM.

The V gene is TRBV28, the J gene TRBJ2-1; 10 bases are a match to TRBD1. Germline V lookup: CDR1 MDHEN, CDR2 SYDVKM. This CDR3 is 15 amino acids long. The J segment lost 1 base and the V segment lost 7 bases, leaving 4 bases of the junction unmatched. This CDR3 is CASIGGQGSYNEQFF. DNA of the CDR3: TGTGCCAGCATAGGGGGACAGGGGTCCTACAATGAGCAGTTCTTC.

This chain links TRBV2 with TRBJ2-5; 7 bases agree with TRBD1. With the DNA end fitting TRBJ2-7 better, the J assignment may be wrong. Germline V gene lookup returns CDR1 SNHLY and CDR2 FYNNEI. This CDR3 contains 15 residues. The CDR3 loop is CASDRADGRSYEQYF. Written as DNA, the CDR3 is TGTGCCAGCGACAGGGCTGACGGGCGGTCCTACGAGCAGTACTTC.

The chain couples TRBV27 to TRBJ2-7; 9 positions match TRBD1. Germline-derived CDR1 and CDR2 are MNHEY and SMNVEV (reference sequence). The V and J ends lost 6 bases and 2 bases, in that order; junction bases with no gene match: 8. The CDR3 is made up of 15 amino acids. CDR3 in amino acids: CASSHARDRAYEQYF. CDR3 nucleotides: TGTGCCAGCAGCCATGCACGGGACAGGGCCTACGAGCAGTACTTC.

A word on this clone: A read error may account for a junction end that differs from germline. This chain connects TRBV4-3 to TRBJ1-1, with D perhaps TRBD1 (5 bases). Germline assignment: CDR1 LGHNA and CDR2 YSLEER. There are 15 residues in the CDR3. In DNA form, the CDR3 reads TGCGCCAGCAGCCAAGATCTCCCGGGGGGGACTGAAACTTTCTTT. Its translation: CASSQDLPGGTETFF.

The rearrangement links TRBV27 to TRBJ2-1, with 13 bases aligning to TRBD2. The trim removed 9 bases at V and 4 bases at J, leaving 9 bases unmatched. The germline gives CDR1 MNHEY, CDR2 SMNVEV (reference sequence). The CDR3 is 16 residues long. This CDR3 reads CASSRTSGGPYNEQFF. CDR3 nucleotides: TGTGCCAGTTCAAGGACTAGCGGGGGCCCGTACAATGAGCAGTTCTTC.

The chain uses TRBV5-4 and TRBJ1-1; D possibly corresponds to TRBD1 (5 bases). V was shortened by 1 base and J by 0 bases, with 7 bases between the two germline ends. The CDR3 extends over 14 amino acids. Germline CDR1 is SGHNT and CDR2 is YYREEE (reference sequence). This CDR3 is CASSLQGVNTEAFF. CDR3 DNA sequence: TGTGCCAGCAGCTTGCAGGGAGTGAACACTGAAGCTTTCTTT.

The rearrangement links TRBV5-4 to TRBJ1-1, with D perhaps matching TRBD1 (5 bases). The CDR3 contains 16 residues. V lost 4 bases to trimming and J lost 1 base, with 17 bases between them. From germline, CDR1 is SGHNT and CDR2 YYREEE (reference sequence). CDR3 sequence reads: CASSPVGRQGNTEAFF. Written as DNA, the CDR3 is TGTGCCAGCAGCCCGGTCGGGAGGCAGGGGAACACTGAAGCTTTCTTT.

This clone was seen only once. CDR3 protein: CASSVRLAGEQYF. The CDR3 DNA reads TGTGCCAGCAGCGTAAGACTAGCCGGCGAGCAGTACTTC. This chain joins TRBV9 and TRBJ2-7, with 7 bases matching TRBD2. CDR1 and CDR2 from the germline V gene are SGDLS and YYNGEE. This CDR3 is 13 amino acids long. The ends lost 1 base at V and 6 bases at J; junction bases unmatched: 4.

The chain has TRBV30 and TRBJ1-2; no reliable D call. The CDR3 is 12 amino acids. The V gene lost 0 bases and the J gene lost 10 bases, with 12 bases spanning the gap. Germline loops: CDR1 GTSNPN, CDR2 SVGIG (reference sequence). CDR3 sequence (DNA): TGTGCCTGGAGTGTACGAGGGTGGGACTACACCTTC. Translating it yields CAWSVRGWDYTF.

J is TRBJ1-1 and V is TRBV30; 7 bases agree with TRBD1. Germline values: CDR1 GTSNPN, CDR2 SVGIG (reference sequence). J gave up 0 bases and V 4 bases, and 8 bases lay outside the gene matches. The CDR3 runs to 15 residues. The CDR3 spells CAWTEDRYLNTEAFF. The CDR3 DNA is TGTGCCTGGACCGAGGACAGGTATTTGAACACTGAAGCTTTCTTT.

This chain links TRBV7-2 with TRBJ1-1; D remains unclear. CDR1 SGHTA and CDR2 FQGNSA come from the germline V gene. This CDR3 has 14 residues. V was cut by 5 bases and J by 0 bases, with 10 bases left in between. The CDR3: CASSVPAMNTEAFF. In DNA, the CDR3 is TGTGCCAGCAGCGTCCCAGCCATGAACACTGAAGCTTTCTTT.

The V gene is TRBV19, the J gene TRBJ2-4, with 14 bases that match TRBD2. The germline V gene encodes CDR1 LNHDA and CDR2 SQIVND (reference sequence). CDR3 length equals 14 residues. J was trimmed by 7 bases and V by 6 bases; bases with no gene match: 2. CDR3 in DNA: TGTGCCAGTAGACGGACTAGCGGGAGGAACATTCAGTACTTC. Translating gives CASRRTSGRNIQYF.

The chain joins TRBV11-2 to TRBJ1-5; no definite D call. V lost 4 bases to trimming and J lost 3 bases, with 4 bases between them. This CDR3 has 12 amino acids. From germline, CDR1 is SGHAT and CDR2 FQNNGV. The CDR3 protein is CASSSPNQPQHF. CDR3 sequence (DNA): TGTGCCAGCAGCTCCCCCAATCAGCCCCAGCATTTT.

In nucleotides, the CDR3 is TGTGCCATCAGTGTTGGGGACAGAGAGACCCAGTACTTC. It specifies CAISVGDRETQYF. The J gene is TRBJ2-5, the V gene TRBV10-3; TRBD1 matches 7 bases. This CDR3 is 13 amino acids long. V shed 4 bases and J 4 bases; nucleotides not matched to a gene: 3. Germline V lookup: CDR1 ENHRY, CDR2 SYGVKD.

The chain recombines TRBV6-5 with TRBJ1-2; D is possibly TRBD1 (5 bases). With 7 bases removed from V and 0 bases from J, the gap between germline ends came to 15 bases. The CDR3 is 15 amino acids. Germline CDR1 and CDR2: MNHEY and SVGAGI. CDR3 in amino acids: CASTGHGKANYGYTF. In nucleotides, the CDR3 is TGTGCCAGCACCGGACATGGGAAAGCTAACTATGGCTACACCTTC.

The V and J genes are TRBV18 and TRBJ2-3, with 8 positions matching TRBD1. Losses at the gene ends were 2 bases for V and 0 bases for J; bases not matched to a gene: 4. Germline V gene data show CDR1 as KGHSH and CDR2 as LQKENI. The CDR3 is made up of 16 amino acids. The CDR3 bases are TGTGCCAGCTCACCAATCGGACAGGGAAGCACAGATACGCAGTATTTT. It yields the protein CASSPIGQGSTDTQYF.

This chain uses TRBV18 with TRBJ1-1; D perhaps matches TRBD1 (5 bases). V gave up 2 bases and J gave up 6 bases, with 13 bases separating them. CDR1 and CDR2 from the germline V gene are KGHSH and LQKENI. This CDR3 contains 14 residues. CDR3 bases: TGTGCCAGCTCACCATTCGTCGGACATTCTGAAGCTTTCTTT. Its translation is CASSPFVGHSEAFF.

In this sample, this clone turned up a few times. The chain employs TRBV6-5 and TRBJ2-7, with D tentatively TRBD1 (6 bases). The V end was cut by 0 bases, the J end by 0 bases, with 6 bases between. This CDR3 spans 14 amino acids. CDR1 and CDR2 from the germline V gene are MNHEY and SVGAGI. The CDR3 is CASSYSGHSYEQYF. The CDR3 DNA reads as TGTGCCAGCAGTTACTCGGGACACTCCTACGAGCAGTACTTC.

This chain connects TRBV19 to TRBJ1-1; 10 nucleotides line up with TRBD1. Losses at the gene ends were 5 bases for V and 3 bases for J; bases not matched to a gene: 9. The germline gives CDR1 LNHDA, CDR2 SQIVND (reference sequence). The CDR3 runs to 16 residues. The CDR3: CASSAGTGVGYTEAFF. The CDR3 DNA reads TGTGCCAGTAGTGCCGGGACAGGGGTGGGGTACACTGAAGCTTTCTTT.

This clone appeared once. CDR3 sequence (DNA): TGCGCCAGCAGCACACAGGGGGCAGGGAATTCACCCCTCCACTTT. Its protein is CASSTQGAGNSPLHF. J is TRBJ1-6 and V is TRBV5-1, with 9 positions matching TRBD1. V was clipped by 4 bases and J by 7 bases; unmatched bases: 6. The germline V gene has CDR1 SGHRS and CDR2 YFSETQ. The CDR3 has 15 residues.

This sequence joins TRBV6-5 and TRBJ2-3, with TRBD2 identical over 8 bases. The CDR3 runs 15 residues. With 2 bases clipped from V and 2 bases from J, the junction kept 3 bases outside the gene matches. The germline CDR1 and CDR2 sequences are MNHEY and SVGAGI. This CDR3 is CASSYTAGVTDTQYF. The DNA for the CDR3 is TGTGCCAGCAGTTACACAGCGGGAGTCACAGATACGCAGTATTTT.

The CDR3 reads CASSLAGGEETQYF. The CDR3 region has the DNA TGCGCCAGCAGCTTGGCGGGCGGGGAAGAGACCCAGTACTTC. The J gene is TRBJ2-5, the V gene TRBV5-1; D is perhaps TRBD2 (6 bases). The germline V gene encodes CDR1 SGHRS and CDR2 YFSETQ. V lost 0 bases, J lost 3 bases, and 9 bases lay in between. This CDR3 comprises 14 residues. Together with reference TRBV5-1 and TRBJ2-5, the CDR3 gives the full variable domain: KAGVTQTPRYLIKTRGQQVTLSCSPISGHRSVSWYQQTPGQGLQFLFEYFSETQRNKGNFPGRFSGRQFSNSRSEMNVSTLELGDSALYLCASSLAGGEETQYFGPGTRLLVL.

This sequence joins TRBV5-6 and TRBJ1-1, with D uncertain. The CDR3 has 15 residues. Per the germline V gene, CDR1 is SGHDT and CDR2 is YYEEEE. V shed 0 bases and J shed 0 bases, with 9 bases lying between them. Written as DNA, the CDR3 is TGTGCCAGCAGCTTGGTGGGCAGCATGAACACTGAAGCTTTCTTT. Its translation is CASSLVGSMNTEAFF.